This TCR beta chain was recovered during a study of regulatory T cells in long-lasting Graves disease. J lost 7 bases, V lost 3 bases, and 4 bases had no gene match. Germline-derived CDR1 and CDR2 are SNHLY and FYNNEI. The CDR3 has 14 residues. Time point noted: newly diagnosed GD, antithyroid drugs for less than 3 months. Researchers made the TCR library from RNA that was extracted from PBMCs. Arm-PCR with iRepertoire HTBI primers amplified the CDR3 regions for these TCR beta libraries. Under the authors' procedure: From all samples, identification returned approximately 13 TRBJ and 60 or so TRBV segments. TCRdb independently ran MiXCR on the multiplex PCR reads; one entry per CDR3 protein. None of the V and J calls come from the authors' own analysis; TCRdb made them. This table holds 360,000 or so distinct CDR3 sequences, about 10% found once. In its sample, this clonotype was seen many times. These sequences were also reported in another study, on T cells in Graves' hyperthyroidism and ophthalmopathy. From that report: Patients having uncontrolled infection, another autoimmune disease, pregnancy or lactation were not included. An initial round of RT-PCR targeting the TCR CDR3 relied on the HTBI primer set. The blood repertoire included most of the expanded thyroid clonotypes above 0.001.

This TCR was recovered from a woman younger than 35 with Graves disease. This material consisted of peripheral blood mononuclear cells (PBMCs), taken at new diagnosis, from a patient treated with antithyroid drugs. The chain employs TRBV2 and TRBJ2-2; TRBD2 agrees at 8 bases. This CDR3 is CASSDGGAGGELFF. The CDR3 DNA reads TGTGCCAGCAGTGACGGGGGGGCCGGCGGGGAGCTGTTTTTT.